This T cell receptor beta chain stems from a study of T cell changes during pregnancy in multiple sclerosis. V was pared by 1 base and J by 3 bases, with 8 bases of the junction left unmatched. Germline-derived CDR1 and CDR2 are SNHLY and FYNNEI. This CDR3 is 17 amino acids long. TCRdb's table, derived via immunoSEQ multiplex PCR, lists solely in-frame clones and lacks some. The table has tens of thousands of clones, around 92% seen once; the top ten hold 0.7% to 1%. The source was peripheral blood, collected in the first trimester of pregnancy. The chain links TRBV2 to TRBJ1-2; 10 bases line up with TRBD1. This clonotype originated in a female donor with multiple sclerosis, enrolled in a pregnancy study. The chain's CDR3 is CASSEVGDRGPDYGYTF. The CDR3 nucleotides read TGTGCCAGCAGTGAAGTTGGGGACAGGGGACCCGACTATGGCTACACCTTC. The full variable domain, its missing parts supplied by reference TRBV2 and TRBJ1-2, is EPEVTQTPSHQVTQMGQEVILRCVPISNHLYFYWYRQILGQKVEFLVSFYNNEISEKSEIFDDQFSVERPDGSNFTLKIRSTKLEDSAMYFCASSEVGDRGPDYGYTFGSGTRLTVV.